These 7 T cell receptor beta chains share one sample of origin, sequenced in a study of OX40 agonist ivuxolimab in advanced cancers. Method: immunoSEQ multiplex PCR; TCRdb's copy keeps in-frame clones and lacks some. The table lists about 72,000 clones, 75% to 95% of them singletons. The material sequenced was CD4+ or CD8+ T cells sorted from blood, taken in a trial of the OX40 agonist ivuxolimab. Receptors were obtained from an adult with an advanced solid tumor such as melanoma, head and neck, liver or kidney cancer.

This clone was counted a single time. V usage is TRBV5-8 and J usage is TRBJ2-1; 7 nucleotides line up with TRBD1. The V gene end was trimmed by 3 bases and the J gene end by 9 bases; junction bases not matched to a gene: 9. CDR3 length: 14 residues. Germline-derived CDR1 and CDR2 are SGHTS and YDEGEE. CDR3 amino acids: CASSWTGRPGEQFF. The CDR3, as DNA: TGTGCCAGCAGCTGGACAGGAAGGCCGGGTGAGCAGTTCTTC.

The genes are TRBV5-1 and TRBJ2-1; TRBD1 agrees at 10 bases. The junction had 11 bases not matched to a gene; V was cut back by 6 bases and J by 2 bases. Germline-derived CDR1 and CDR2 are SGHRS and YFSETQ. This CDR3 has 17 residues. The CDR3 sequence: CASTPVWTGGTYNEQFF. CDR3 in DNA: TGCGCCAGCACCCCTGTTTGGACAGGGGGAACCTACAATGAGCAGTTCTTC. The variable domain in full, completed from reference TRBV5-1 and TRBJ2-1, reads KAGVTQTPRYLIKTRGQQVTLSCSPISGHRSVSWYQQTPGQGLQFLFEYFSETQRNKGNFPGRFSGRQFSNSRSEMNVSTLELGDSALYLCASTPVWTGGTYNEQFFGPGTRLTVL.

The CDR3 loop is CASSRDRGNTEAFF. The CDR3 coding sequence is TGCGCCAGCAGCCGGGACAGGGGAAACACTGAAGCTTTCTTT. This sequence joins TRBV4-3 and TRBJ1-1; 10 bases agree with TRBD1. The CDR3 runs to 14 residues. Trimming at V came to 4 bases and at J to 2 bases, leaving 1 base not matched to a gene. Germline V lookup: CDR1 LGHNA, CDR2 YSLEER.

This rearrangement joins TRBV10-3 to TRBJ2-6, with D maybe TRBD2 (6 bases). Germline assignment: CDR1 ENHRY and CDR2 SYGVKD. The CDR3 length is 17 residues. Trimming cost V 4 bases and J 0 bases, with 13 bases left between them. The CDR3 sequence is CAISGGSEGSGANVLTF. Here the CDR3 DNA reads TGTGCCATCAGTGGAGGGTCGGAGGGCTCTGGGGCCAACGTCCTGACTTTC.

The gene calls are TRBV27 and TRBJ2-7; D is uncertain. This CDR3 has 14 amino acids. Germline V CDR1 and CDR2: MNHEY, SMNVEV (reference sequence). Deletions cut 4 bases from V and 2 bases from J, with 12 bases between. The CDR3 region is CASSSRASPYEQYF. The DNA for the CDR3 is TGTGCCAGCAGTTCCCGAGCAAGCCCCTACGAGCAGTACTTC.

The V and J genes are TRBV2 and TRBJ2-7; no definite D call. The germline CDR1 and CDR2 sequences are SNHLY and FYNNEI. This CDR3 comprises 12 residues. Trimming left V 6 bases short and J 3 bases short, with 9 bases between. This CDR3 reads CASSFTVYEQYF. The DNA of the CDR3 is TGTGCCAGCAGCTTTACAGTCTACGAGCAGTACTTC. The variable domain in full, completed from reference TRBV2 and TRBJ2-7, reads EPEVTQTPSHQVTQMGQEVILRCVPISNHLYFYWYRQILGQKVEFLVSFYNNEISEKSEIFDDQFSVERPDGSNFTLKIRSTKLEDSAMYFCASSFTVYEQYFGPGTRLTVT.

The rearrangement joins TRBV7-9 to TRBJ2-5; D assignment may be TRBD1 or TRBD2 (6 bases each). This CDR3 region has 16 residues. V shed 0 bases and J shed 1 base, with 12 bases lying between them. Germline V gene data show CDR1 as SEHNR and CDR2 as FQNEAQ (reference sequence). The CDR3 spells CASSLAGGFVQETQYF. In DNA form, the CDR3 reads TGTGCCAGCAGCTTAGCAGGGGGGTTCGTCCAAGAGACCCAGTACTTC.